This TCR beta chain appears in the sequencing data of a study of beta chain features in type 1 diabetes. In the study overall: Healthy donors resembled patients in age, gender and cell yields. The study examined 90 million to 130 million sorted cells across all samples. Study findings and constraints: Moderately but significantly shorter TCRB CDR3s were found in Type 1 diabetes patients in all four CD4+ subsets.

Blood was drawn once from each donor into heparinised tubes. The draws averaged around 110 mL. Researchers reported sorting CD4+ naive, central memory, regulatory and stem cell-like memory cells via CD45RO/CCR7/CD25/CD127/CD95/CD27. V was pared by 7 bases and J by 3 bases, with 19 bases between. This CDR3 has 16 residues. Per germline, CDR1 MDHEN and CDR2 SYDVKM. The study reverse transcribed the entire isolated RNA, so it sequenced expressed TCRB transcripts. TCRdb's copy holds only in-frame clones and misses some; the assay was immunoSEQ multiplex PCR. This table holds under 350,000 clones, roughly 24% found once. This clone has just one count. Its target is unknown.

This TCR was recovered from a woman aged 25 to 45 with type 1 diabetes. The rearrangement joins TRBV28 to TRBJ2-1, with D possibly being TRBD1 (7 bases). The sample comprised naive CD4+ T cells from blood. CDR3 nucleotide sequence: TGTGCCAGCACCCAGGGGGGAGCCACTCTCTACAATGAGCAGTTCTTC. Residues: CASTQGGATLYNEQFF.